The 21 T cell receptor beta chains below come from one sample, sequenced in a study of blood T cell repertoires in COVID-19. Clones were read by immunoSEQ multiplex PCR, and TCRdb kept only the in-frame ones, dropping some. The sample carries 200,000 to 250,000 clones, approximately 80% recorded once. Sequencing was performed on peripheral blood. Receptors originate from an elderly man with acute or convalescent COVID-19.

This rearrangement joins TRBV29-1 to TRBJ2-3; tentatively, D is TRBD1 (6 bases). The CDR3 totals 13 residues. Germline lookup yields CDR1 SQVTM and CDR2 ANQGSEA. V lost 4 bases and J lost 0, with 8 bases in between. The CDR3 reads CSVGQGSTDTQYF. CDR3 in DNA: TGCAGCGTTGGTCAGGGGAGCACAGATACGCAGTATTTT.

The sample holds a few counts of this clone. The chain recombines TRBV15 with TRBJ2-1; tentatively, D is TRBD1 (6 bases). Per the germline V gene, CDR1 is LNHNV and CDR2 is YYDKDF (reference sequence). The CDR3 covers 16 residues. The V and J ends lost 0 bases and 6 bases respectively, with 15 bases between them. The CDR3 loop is CATSRESAGVINEQFF. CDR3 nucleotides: TGTGCCACCAGCAGAGAATCGGCAGGGGTGATCAATGAGCAGTTCTTC.

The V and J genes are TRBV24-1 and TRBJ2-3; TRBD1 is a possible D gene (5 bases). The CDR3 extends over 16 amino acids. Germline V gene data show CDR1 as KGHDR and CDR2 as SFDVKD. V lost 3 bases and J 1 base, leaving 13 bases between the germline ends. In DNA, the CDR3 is TGTGCCACCAGTGATCTTGCAGGGATGCGCACAGATACGCAGTATTTT. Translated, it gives CATSDLAGMRTDTQYF.

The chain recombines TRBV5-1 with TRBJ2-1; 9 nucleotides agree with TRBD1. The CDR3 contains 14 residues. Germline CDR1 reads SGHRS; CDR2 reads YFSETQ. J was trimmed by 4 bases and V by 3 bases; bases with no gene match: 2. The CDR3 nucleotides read TGCGCCAGCAGCTCCGGGACAGGGTACAATGAGCAGTTCTTC. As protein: CASSSGTGYNEQFF.

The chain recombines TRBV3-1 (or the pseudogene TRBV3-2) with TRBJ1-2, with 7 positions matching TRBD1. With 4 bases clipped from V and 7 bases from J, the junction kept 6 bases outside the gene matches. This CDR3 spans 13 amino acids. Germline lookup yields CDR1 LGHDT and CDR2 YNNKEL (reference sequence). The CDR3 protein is CASSPTGISGYTF. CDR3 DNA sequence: TGTGCCAGCAGCCCGACAGGGATAAGTGGCTACACCTTC.

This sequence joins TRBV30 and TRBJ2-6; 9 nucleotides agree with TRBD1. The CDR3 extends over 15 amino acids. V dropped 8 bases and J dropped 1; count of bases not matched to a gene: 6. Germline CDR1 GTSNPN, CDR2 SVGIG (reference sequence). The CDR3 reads CAADRGGSGANVLTF. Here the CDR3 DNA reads TGTGCCGCGGACAGGGGAGGGTCTGGGGCCAACGTCCTGACTTTC.

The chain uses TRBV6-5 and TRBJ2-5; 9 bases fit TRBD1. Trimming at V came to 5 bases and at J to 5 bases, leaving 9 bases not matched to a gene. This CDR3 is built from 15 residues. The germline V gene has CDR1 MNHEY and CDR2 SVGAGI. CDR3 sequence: CASSPLRTGVETQYF. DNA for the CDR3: TGTGCCAGCAGTCCCCTAAGGACAGGGGTGGAGACCCAGTACTTC.

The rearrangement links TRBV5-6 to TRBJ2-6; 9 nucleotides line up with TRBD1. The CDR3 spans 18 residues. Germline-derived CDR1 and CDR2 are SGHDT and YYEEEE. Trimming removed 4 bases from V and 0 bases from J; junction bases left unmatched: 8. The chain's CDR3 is CASSLRGTGISGANVLTF. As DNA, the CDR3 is TGTGCCAGCAGCCTCAGAGGGACAGGGATCTCTGGGGCCAACGTCCTGACTTTC.

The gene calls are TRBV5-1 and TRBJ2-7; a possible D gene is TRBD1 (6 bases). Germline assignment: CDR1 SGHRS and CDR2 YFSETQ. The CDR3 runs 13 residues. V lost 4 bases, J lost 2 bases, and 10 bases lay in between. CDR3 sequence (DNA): TGCGCCAGCAGCCCGACAGGAACCTACGAGCAGTACTTC. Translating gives CASSPTGTYEQYF.

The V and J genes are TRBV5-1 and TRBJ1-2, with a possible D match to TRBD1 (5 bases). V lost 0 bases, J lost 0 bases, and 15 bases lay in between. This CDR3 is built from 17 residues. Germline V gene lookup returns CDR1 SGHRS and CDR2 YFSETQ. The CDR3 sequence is CASSLAGTEGANYGYTF. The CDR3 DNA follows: TGCGCCAGCAGCTTGGCCGGGACGGAGGGTGCTAACTATGGCTACACCTTC. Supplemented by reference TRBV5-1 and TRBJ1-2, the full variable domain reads KAGVTQTPRYLIKTRGQQVTLSCSPISGHRSVSWYQQTPGQGLQFLFEYFSETQRNKGNFPGRFSGRQFSNSRSEMNVSTLELGDSALYLCASSLAGTEGANYGYTFGSGTRLTVV.

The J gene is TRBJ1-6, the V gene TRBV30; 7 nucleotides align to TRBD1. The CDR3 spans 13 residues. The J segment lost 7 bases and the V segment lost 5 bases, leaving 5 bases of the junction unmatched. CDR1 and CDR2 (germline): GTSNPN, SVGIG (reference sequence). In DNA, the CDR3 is TGTGCCTGGGAACAGGGGAGGAATTCACCCCTCCACTTT. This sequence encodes CAWEQGRNSPLHF. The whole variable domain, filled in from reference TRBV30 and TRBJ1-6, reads SQTIHQWPATLVQPVGSPLSLECTVEGTSNPNLYWYRQAAGRGLQLLFYSVGIGQISSEVPQNLSASRPQDRQFILSSKKLLLSDSGFYLCAWEQGRNSPLHFGNGTRLTVT.

The CDR3 DNA reads TGCAGCGGGGACACCAACTACGAGCAGTACTTC. Protein: CSGDTNYEQYF. The J gene is TRBJ2-7, the V gene TRBV20-1, with a tentative D call TRBD1 (6 bases). This CDR3 has 11 residues. Per the germline V gene, CDR1 is DFQATT and CDR2 is SNEGSKA (reference sequence).

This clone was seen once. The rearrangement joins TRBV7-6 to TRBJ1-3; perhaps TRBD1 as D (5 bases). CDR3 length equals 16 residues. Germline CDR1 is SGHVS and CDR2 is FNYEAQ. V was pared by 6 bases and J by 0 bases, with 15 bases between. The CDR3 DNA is TGTGCCAGCAGTTCTAGGGGACTCCGCTCTGGAAACACCATATATTTT. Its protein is CASSSRGLRSGNTIYF.

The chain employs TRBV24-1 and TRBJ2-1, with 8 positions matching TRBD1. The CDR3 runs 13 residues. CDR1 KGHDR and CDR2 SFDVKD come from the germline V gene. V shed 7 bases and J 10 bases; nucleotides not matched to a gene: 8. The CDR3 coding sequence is TGTGCCACCAGGTCGGGACAGGCTACCGAGCAGTTCTTC. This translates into CATRSGQATEQFF.

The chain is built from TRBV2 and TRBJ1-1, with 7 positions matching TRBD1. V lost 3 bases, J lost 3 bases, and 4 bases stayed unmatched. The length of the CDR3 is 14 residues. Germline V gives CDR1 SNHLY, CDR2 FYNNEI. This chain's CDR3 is CASSDRQGDTEAFF. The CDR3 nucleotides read TGTGCCAGCAGTGACCGACAGGGAGACACTGAAGCTTTCTTT.

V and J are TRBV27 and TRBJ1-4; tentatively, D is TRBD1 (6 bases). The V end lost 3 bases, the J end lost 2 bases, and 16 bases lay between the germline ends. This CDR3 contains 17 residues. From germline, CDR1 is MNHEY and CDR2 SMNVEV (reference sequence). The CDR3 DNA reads TGTGCCAGCAGTTTTTACACCAGGGGTGGTACTAATGAAAAACTGTTTTTT. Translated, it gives CASSFYTRGGTNEKLFF.

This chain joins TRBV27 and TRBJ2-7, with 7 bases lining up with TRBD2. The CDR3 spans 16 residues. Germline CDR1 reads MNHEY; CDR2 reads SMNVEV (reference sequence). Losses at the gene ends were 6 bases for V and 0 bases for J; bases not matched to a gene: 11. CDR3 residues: CASRNFGAGVSYEQYF. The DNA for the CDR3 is TGTGCCAGCAGAAATTTTGGGGCGGGGGTCTCCTACGAGCAGTACTTC.

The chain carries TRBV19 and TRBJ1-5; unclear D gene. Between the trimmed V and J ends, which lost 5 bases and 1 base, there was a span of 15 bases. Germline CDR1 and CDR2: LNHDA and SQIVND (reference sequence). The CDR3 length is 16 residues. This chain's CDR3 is CASSPTSTVSNQPQHF. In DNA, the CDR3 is TGTGCCAGTAGTCCTACTAGCACAGTGAGCAATCAGCCCCAGCATTTT.

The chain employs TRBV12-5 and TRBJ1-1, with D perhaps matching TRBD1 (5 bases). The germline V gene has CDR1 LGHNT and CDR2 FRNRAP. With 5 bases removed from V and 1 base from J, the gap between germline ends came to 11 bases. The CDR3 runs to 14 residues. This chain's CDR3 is CASGIDGGNTEAFF. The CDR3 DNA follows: TGTGCTAGTGGTATCGACGGGGGGAACACTGAAGCTTTCTTT.

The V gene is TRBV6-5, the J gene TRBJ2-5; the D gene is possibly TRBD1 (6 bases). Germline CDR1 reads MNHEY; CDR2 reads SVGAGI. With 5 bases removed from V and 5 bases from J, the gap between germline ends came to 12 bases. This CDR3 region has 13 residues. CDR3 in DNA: TGTGCCAGCAGTATCCCAGGGGTGGAGACCCAGTACTTC. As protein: CASSIPGVETQYF.

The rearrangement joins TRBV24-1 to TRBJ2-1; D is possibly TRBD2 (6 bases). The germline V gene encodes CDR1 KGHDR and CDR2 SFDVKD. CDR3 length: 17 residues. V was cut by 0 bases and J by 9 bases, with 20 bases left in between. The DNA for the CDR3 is TGTGCCACCAGTGATTTGGGCCGACTAGATAGAGGAGGTGAGCAGTTCTTC. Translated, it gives CATSDLGRLDRGGEQFF.